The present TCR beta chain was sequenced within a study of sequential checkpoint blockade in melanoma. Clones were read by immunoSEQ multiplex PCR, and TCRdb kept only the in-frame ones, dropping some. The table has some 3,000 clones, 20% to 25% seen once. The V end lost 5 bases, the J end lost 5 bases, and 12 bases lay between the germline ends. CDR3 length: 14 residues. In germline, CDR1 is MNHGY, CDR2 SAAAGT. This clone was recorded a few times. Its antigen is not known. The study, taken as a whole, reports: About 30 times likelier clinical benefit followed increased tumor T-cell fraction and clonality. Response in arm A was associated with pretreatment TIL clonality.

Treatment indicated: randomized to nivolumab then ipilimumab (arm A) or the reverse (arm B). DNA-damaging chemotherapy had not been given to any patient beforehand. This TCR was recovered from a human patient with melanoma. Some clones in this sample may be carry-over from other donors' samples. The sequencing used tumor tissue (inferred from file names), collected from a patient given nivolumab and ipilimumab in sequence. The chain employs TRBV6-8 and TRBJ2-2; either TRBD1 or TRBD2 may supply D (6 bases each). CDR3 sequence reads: CASSERGGTGELFF. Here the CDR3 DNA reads TGTGCCAGCAGTGAGAGAGGGGGGACCGGGGAGCTGTTTTTT.